This T cell receptor beta chain was obtained from a study of PD-1 blockade in classical Hodgkin lymphoma. This clone has a handful of counts. Its antigen is not identified. As to time point: cycle 4 day 1 (C4D1), after less than 7 weeks of nivolumab. Each and every patient relapsed after autologous stem cell transplantation, and patients got differing brentuximab vedotin exposure. The study, taken as a whole, reports: CD4+ TCR diversity climbed significantly by C4D1, unlike CD8+ TCR diversity.

The method was immunoSEQ multiplex PCR; TCRdb's version includes in-frame clones alone and lacks a portion of them. The sample includes about 39,000 clones, over 65% of them seen just once. The CDR3 covers 12 residues. Germline lookup yields CDR1 MNHEY and CDR2 SVGAGI. Trimming shortened V by 4 bases and J by 7 bases, and 5 bases separated the two germline ends. The input for sequencing was peripheral blood mononuclear cells (PBMCs), taken before the fourth cycle of nivolumab. This receptor was identified in a human donor with classical Hodgkin lymphoma. The chain combines TRBV6-5 with TRBJ1-6; D is unresolved. The chain's CDR3 is CASSSGNSPLHF. The CDR3 DNA follows: TGTGCCAGCAGTTCCGGGAATTCACCCCTCCACTTT.